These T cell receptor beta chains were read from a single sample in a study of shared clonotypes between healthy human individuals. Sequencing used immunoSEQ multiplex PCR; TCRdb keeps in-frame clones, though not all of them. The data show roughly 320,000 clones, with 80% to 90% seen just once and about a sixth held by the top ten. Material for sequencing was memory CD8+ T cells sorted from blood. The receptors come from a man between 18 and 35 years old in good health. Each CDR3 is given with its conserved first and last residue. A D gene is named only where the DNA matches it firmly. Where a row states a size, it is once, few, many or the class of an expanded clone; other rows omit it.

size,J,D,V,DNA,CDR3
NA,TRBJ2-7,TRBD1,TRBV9,TGTGCCAGCAGCCCCGGAGGGGGACAGGGGGACGAGCAGTACTTC,CASSPGGGQGDEQYF
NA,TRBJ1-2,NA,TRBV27,TGTGCCAGCAGTTTAATGGCAGGGGACTATGGCTACACCTTC,CASSLMAGDYGYTF
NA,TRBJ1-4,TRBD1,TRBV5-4,TGTGCCAGCAGCTCGCCCGGGACAGGGGTGAGGGAAAAACTGTTTTTT,CASSSPGTGVREKLFF
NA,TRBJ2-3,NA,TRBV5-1,TGCGCCAGCAGCGAGGGACATAGCACAGATACGCAGTATTTT,CASSEGHSTDTQYF
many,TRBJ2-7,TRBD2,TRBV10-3,TGTGCCATCAGTGAGTCAAGAGCTAGCGGAGATCGCAACGAGCAGTACTTC,CAISESRASGDRNEQYF
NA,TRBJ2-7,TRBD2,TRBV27,TGTGCCAGCAGTTTAATACGCAACAGACTAGCGGGTTCCTACGAGCAGTACTTC,CASSLIRNRLAGSYEQYF
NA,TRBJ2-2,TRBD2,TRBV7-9,TGTGCCAGCAGCCCGCCACCGGGACTAGCGTCCGGGGAGCTGTTTTTT,CASSPPPGLASGELFF
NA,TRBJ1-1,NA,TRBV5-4,TGTGCCAGCAGCTGGCCTGGAACTCCCACTGAAGCTTTCTTT,CASSWPGTPTEAFF
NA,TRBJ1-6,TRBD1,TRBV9,TGTGCCAGCAGCGTAGTGGGGACAGGGGTTTCACCCCTCCACTTT,CASSVVGTGVSPLHF
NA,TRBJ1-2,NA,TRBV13,TGTGCCAGCTCCCTAGGGGGGGCTCTCGTCTATGGCTACACCTTC,CASSLGGALVYGYTF
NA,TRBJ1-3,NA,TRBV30,TGTGCCCTCTGGGGGGGAGAGGGCTCTGGAAACACCATATATTTT,CALWGGEGSGNTIYF
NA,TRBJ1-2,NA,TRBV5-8,TGTGCCAGCAGCTTCGGGCAGGGCAACTACACCTTC,CASSFGQGNYTF
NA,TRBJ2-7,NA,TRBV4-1,TGCGCCAGCAGCCAACCATCCTCCTACGAGCAGTACTTC,CASSQPSSYEQYF
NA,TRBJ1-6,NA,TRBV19,TGTGCCACTTCCGGGGGGGCAATTTCTTCACCCCTCCACTTT,CATSGGAISSPLHF
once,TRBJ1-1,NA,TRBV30,TGTGCCTGGAGTCCTGGCACTGAAGCTTTCTTT,CAWSPGTEAFF
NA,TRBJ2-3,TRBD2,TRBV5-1,TGCGCCAGCAGCTCCCCCTGGCGGGAGCGGGCAGATACGCAGTATTTT,CASSSPWRERADTQYF
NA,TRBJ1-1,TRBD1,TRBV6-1,TGTGCCAGCAGTGAGCTTACAGGGGTGAGCACTGAAGCTTTCTTT,CASSELTGVSTEAFF
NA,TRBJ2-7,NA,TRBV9,TGTGCCAGCAGCGCAGACGGGACTGTCGCCTACGAGCAGTACTTC,CASSADGTVAYEQYF
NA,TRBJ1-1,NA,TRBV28,TGTGCCAGCAGTCAATGGGAGGGTACTGAAGCTTTCTTT,CASSQWEGTEAFF
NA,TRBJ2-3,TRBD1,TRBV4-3,TGCGCCAGCAGCCAAGCTGAAACCTCAGGGGGAGATACGCAGTATTTT,CASSQAETSGGDTQYF
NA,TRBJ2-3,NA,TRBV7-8,TGTGCCAGCAGCTTGGGACGGTTAGGGGTCGATACGCAGTATTTT,CASSLGRLGVDTQYF
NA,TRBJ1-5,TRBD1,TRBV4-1,TGCGCCAGCAGCCAAGATCGGACAGGGGGCCATCAGCCCCAGCATTTT,CASSQDRTGGHQPQHF
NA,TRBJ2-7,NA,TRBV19,TGTGCCAGTAGCACCGGTGGGGGGCGCAACGAGCAGTACTTC,CASSTGGGRNEQYF
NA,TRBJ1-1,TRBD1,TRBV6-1,TGTGCCAGCAGTGGAGGACAGGGACGAACTGAAGCTTTCTTT,CASSGGQGRTEAFF
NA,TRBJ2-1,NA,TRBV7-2,TGTGCCAGCAGCATCATAGCGGACAATGAGCAGTTCTTC,CASSIIADNEQFF
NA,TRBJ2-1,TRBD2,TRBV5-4,TGTGCCAGCAGCCCCGGGACTATCACGAATGAGCAGTTCTTC,CASSPGTITNEQFF
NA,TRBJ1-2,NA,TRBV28,TGTGCCAGCAGTTTTTTGGCGGCCTATGGCTACACCTTC,CASSFLAAYGYTF
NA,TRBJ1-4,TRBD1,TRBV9,TGTGCCAGCAGCGTAGGGGACAGGGATGAAAAACTGTTTTTT,CASSVGDRDEKLFF
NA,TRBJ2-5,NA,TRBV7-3,TGTGCCAGCAGCTTTATTGGTGCTGAGACCCAGTACTTC,CASSFIGAETQYF
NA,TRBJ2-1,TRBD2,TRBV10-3,TGTGCCATCAGGCTAGCGGGAGGTGAAGGTTGGAATGAGCAGTTCTTC,CAIRLAGGEGWNEQFF
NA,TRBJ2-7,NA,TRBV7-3,TGTGCCAGCAGCTTAGAGAGGGACTACGAGCAGTACTTC,CASSLERDYEQYF
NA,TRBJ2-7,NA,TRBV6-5,TGTGCCTGCAGTTACTCGATCGGGGAAGGATCCTACGAGCAGTACTTC,CACSYSIGEGSYEQYF
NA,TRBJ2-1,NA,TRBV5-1,TGCGCCAGCAGTCCTGGCCGGGACGTATTGTACAATGAGCAGTTCTTC,CASSPGRDVLYNEQFF
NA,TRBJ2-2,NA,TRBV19,TGTGCCAGTAGTACCAAGTACACCGGGGAGCTGTTTTTT,CASSTKYTGELFF
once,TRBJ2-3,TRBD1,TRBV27,TGTGCCAGCAGTTTAACCGACAGGGGGCTTGTGATGACAGATACGCAGTATTTT,CASSLTDRGLVMTDTQYF
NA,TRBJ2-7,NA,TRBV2,TGTGCCAGCAGGACGTACGGACGGACTAACTCCTACGAGCAGTACTTC,CASRTYGRTNSYEQYF
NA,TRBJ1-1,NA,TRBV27,TGTGCCAGCGGGGCTAACTCTGAAGCTTTCTTT,CASGANSEAFF
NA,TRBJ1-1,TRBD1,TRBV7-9,TGTGCCAGCAGCCTACAGGGGAGGGACACTGAAGCTTTCTTT,CASSLQGRDTEAFF
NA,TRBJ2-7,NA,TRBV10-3,TGTGCCATCAGTGAGTCGAAGGAAACCTACGAGCAGTACTTC,CAISESKETYEQYF
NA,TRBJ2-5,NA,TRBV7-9,TGTGCCAGCAGCGATACAGGACGACGAATCCAAGAGACCCAGTACTTC,CASSDTGRRIQETQYF
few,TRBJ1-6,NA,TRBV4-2,TGTGCCAGCAGCCAAGAGCAGAATGTTGCGGGATCCTATAATTCACCCCTCCACTTT,CASSQEQNVAGSYNSPLHF
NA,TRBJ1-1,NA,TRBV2,TGTGCCAGCAGTGAGATCAGGAACACTGAAGCTTTCTTT,CASSEIRNTEAFF
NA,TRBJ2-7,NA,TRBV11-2,TGTGCCAGCAGCCCTATGCGGGACACGGACGAGCAGTACTTC,CASSPMRDTDEQYF
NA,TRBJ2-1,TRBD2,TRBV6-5,TGTGCCAGCAGTGCGGGGGGATACAATGAGCAGTTCTTC,CASSAGGYNEQFF
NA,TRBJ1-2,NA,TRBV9,TGTGCCAGCAGCGTGAACAGGGAGTCCGCTAACTATGGCTACACCTTC,CASSVNRESANYGYTF
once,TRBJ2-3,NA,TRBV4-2,TGTGCCAGCAGCCAAGACACAGATACGCAGTATTTT,CASSQDTDTQYF
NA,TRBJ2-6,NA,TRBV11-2,TGTGCCAGCAGCCTCACAGGGTCCATCCTGACTTTC,CASSLTGSILTF
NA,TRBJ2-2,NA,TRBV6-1,TGTGCCAGCAGCCCTTTCGAGTATCAGACCGGGGAGCTGTTTTTT,CASSPFEYQTGELFF
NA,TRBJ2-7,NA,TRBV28,TGTGCCAGACCACTCGGGGCAGCGAACTCCTACGAGCAGTACTTC,CARPLGAANSYEQYF
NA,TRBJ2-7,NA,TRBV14,TGTGCCAGCAGCCAAGAGCGGGGCTGGACGGAGAGGGGGGCCTACGAGCAGTACTTC,CASSQERGWTERGAYEQYF
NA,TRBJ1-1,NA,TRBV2,TGTGCCAGCCGTGGTCCGAGACTCGAAGCTTTCTTT,CASRGPRLEAFF
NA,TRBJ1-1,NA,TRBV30,TGTGCCTGGAGTGTGTTTTTAGAGGGGAACACTGAAGCTTTCTTT,CAWSVFLEGNTEAFF
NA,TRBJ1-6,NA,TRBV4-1,TGCGCCAGCAGCCGCACAGCGCGGGACGTTTCTTGGGCAGGATCACCCCTCCACTTT,CASSRTARDVSWAGSPLHF
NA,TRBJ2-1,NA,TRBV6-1,TGTGCCAGCAGATATCTCCGCGGGCCATACAATGAGCAGTTCTTC,CASRYLRGPYNEQFF
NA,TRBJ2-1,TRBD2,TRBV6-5,TGTGCCAGCAGTCGGCTAGCGGTTTACAATGAGCAGTTCTTC,CASSRLAVYNEQFF
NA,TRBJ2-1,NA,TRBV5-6,TGTGCCAGCAGCTTAATCGGCGATGAGCAGTTCTTC,CASSLIGDEQFF
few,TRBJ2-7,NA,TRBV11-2,TGTGCCAGCAGCTGGGACTTGAGGTACGAGCAGTACTTC,CASSWDLRYEQYF
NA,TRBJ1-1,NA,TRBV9,TGTGCCAGCAGCCTAGATTTTGGGCACACTGAAGCTTTCTTT,CASSLDFGHTEAFF
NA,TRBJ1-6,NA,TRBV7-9,TGTGCCAGCAGCACCCGACAGGATTTTAATTCACCCCTCCACTTT,CASSTRQDFNSPLHF